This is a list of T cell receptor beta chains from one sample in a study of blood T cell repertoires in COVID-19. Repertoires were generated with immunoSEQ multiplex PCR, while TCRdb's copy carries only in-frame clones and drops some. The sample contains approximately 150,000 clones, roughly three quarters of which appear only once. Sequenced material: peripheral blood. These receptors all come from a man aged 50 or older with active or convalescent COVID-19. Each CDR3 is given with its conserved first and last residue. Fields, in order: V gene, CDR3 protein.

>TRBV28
CARSQREVADTQYF
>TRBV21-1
CASSKETGTNYSYEQYF
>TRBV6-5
CASTGTGDNQPQHF
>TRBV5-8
CASSLRGRGTDTQYF
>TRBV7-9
CASSSLAGPYNEQFF
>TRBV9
CASSVTTGGAKNIQYF
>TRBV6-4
CASSDSWKAGGYTF
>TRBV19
CASRRTGGGNQPQHF
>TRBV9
CASSVADRGQETQYF
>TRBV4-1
CASSPTLARPGELFF
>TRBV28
CASSSTGPGEQYF
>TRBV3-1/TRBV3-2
CASSQEEGGGYGYTF
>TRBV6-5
CASSYAGNEKLFF
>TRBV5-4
CASSSWNTEAFF
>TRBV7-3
CASSPGGSGTIYF
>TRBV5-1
CASRWFPGVQETQYF
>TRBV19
CASSPARDRRDYGYTF
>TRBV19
CASSKGLATNTGELFF
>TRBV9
CASSKGTAVYEQYF
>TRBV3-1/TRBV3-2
CASSQTRQKPLHF
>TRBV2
CASYRDRTNEKLFF
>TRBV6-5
CASSSSELAGGEQFF
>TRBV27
CASSPSGVDTQYF
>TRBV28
CASSLFSGVEETQYF
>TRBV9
CASSVEGASSYEQYF
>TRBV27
CASSPNNQPQHF
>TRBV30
CAHKSTIISEAFF
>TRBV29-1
CSVVESSGLASTEQYF
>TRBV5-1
CASSLQFTSYEQYF
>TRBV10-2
CASSDHRQTYSNQPQHF
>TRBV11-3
CASSSLQGSTIGELFF
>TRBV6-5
CASSSGTGEVNEQFF
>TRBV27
CASRPGAGLASNEQFF
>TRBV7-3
CASSSTGAGANVLTF
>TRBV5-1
CASSLDFSSGDTQYF
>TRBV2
CASSALTVPNGYTF
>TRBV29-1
CSGQRTGLYNEQFF
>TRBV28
CASLGQINTGELFF
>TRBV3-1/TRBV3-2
CASSQGDGSGRYIQYF
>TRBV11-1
CASSFPSGPETQYF
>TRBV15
CATSRDLSGTKYNEQFF
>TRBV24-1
CATSGWDRGNEKLFF
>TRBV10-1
CASSESLSGGTDTQYF
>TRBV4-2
CASSQDRRGQETQYF
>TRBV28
CASSPSVGGRYNEQFF
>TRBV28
CASSGGRDASGNTIYF
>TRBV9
CASSVLAGGSYEQYF
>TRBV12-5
CASGPRRALTDTQYF
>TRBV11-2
CASSLGLANYNEQFF
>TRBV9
CASSVVARESDEQFF
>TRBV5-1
CASSLGGASGEQYF
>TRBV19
CASSINAGGYEQYF
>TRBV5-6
CASSFGGLSGGELFF
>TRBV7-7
CASSLRRTSGREVDTDTQYF